This T cell receptor beta chain was sequenced in a study of blood T cell repertoires in COVID-19. About the research overall: Material from acute and convalescent COVID-19 was sourced from the United States, Italy and Spain.

Source study methods: Amplifying reference gene primers gave estimates of nucleated cell counts. Repertoires were generated with immunoSEQ multiplex PCR, while TCRdb's copy carries only in-frame clones and drops some. V and J calls and clone size are as listed in that table; D and trimming were resolved from the DNA. The sample lists roughly 200,000 clones; 70% to 90% were seen once. V was pared by 6 bases and J by 4 bases, with 6 bases of the junction left unmatched. CDR1 is MNHNY, CDR2 SVGAGI, per germline (reference sequence). The CDR3 totals 16 residues. The clonotype originates from a woman aged 18-35 years who had recovered from COVID-19. The chain is built from TRBV6-6 and TRBJ2-2; 12 bases agree with TRBD1. Sequencing was done on a sample of peripheral blood. CDR3: CASRPRDRGRTGELFF. Here the CDR3 DNA reads TGTGCCAGCAGACCCCGGGACAGGGGGCGCACCGGGGAGCTGTTTTTT.